Each of the 14 T cell receptor beta chains below was sequenced from the same sample in a study of OX40 agonist ivuxolimab in advanced cancers. Repertoires were generated with immunoSEQ multiplex PCR, while TCRdb's copy carries only in-frame clones and drops some. Here the sample spans around 7,800 clones, 86% being singletons. Material: CD4+ or CD8+ T cells sorted from blood, obtained in a trial of the OX40 agonist ivuxolimab. The receptors were gathered from an adult with an advanced solid tumor such as melanoma, head and neck, liver or kidney cancer.

The CDR3 DNA sequence: TGTGCCAGCAGTGAATGGGGCGGGCGCCAAGAGACCCAGTACTTC. It encodes CASSEWGGRQETQYF. J is TRBJ2-5 and V is TRBV25-1, with D possibly being TRBD1 or TRBD2 (5 bases each). The V end was cut by 1 base, the J end by 1 base, with 10 bases between. Germline V gives CDR1 MGHDK, CDR2 SYGVNS. The CDR3 has 15 residues.

V usage is TRBV5-1 and J usage is TRBJ2-1; 13 nucleotides align to TRBD2. J gave up 5 bases and V 4 bases, and 6 bases lay outside the gene matches. CDR3 length: 16 amino acids. Germline CDR1 SGHRS, CDR2 YFSETQ. The CDR3 protein is CASSPWTSGGNNEQFF. The DNA of the CDR3 is TGCGCCAGCAGCCCGTGGACTAGCGGGGGAAACAATGAGCAGTTCTTC.

The V call is TRBV11-2, the J call TRBJ2-2; D is ambiguous. CDR1 SGHAT and CDR2 FQNNGV come from the germline V gene. This CDR3 is 14 amino acids long. V lost 5 bases, J lost 0 bases, and 7 bases lay in between. CDR3 sequence (DNA): TGTGCCAGCAGCCTAACTCCGAACACCGGGGAGCTGTTTTTT. Its translation: CASSLTPNTGELFF.

In DNA form, the CDR3 reads TGCGCCAGCAGCCCCAGACTCCACCTCGGGGACAATGAGCAGTTCTTC. This translates into CASSPRLHLGDNEQFF. The chain employs TRBV5-1 and TRBJ2-1; perhaps TRBD2 as D (5 bases). This CDR3 is built from 16 residues. Germline values: CDR1 SGHRS, CDR2 YFSETQ. With 4 bases removed from V and 5 bases from J, the gap between germline ends came to 19 bases.

The chain is built from TRBV19 and TRBJ2-2, with D possibly being TRBD1 or TRBD2 (6 bases each). The CDR3 totals 17 residues. Trimming pared 9 bases from V and 3 bases from J, leaving 23 bases between. Germline V gene sequence: CDR1 LNHDA, CDR2 SQIVND (reference sequence). CDR3 in DNA: TGTGCCAGCTCTCAGAGGGGCAGAGGGGGGCACACCGGGGAGCTGTTTTTT. This gives the protein CASSQRGRGGHTGELFF.

This chain connects TRBV11-2 to TRBJ1-5, with TRBD1 matching 8 bases. The germline gives CDR1 SGHAT, CDR2 FQNNGV. The J segment lost 3 bases and the V segment lost 5 bases, leaving 6 bases of the junction unmatched. The length of the CDR3 is 15 residues. CDR3 amino acids: CASSGGTGDNQPQHF. DNA for the CDR3: TGTGCCAGCAGCGGAGGGACAGGCGACAATCAGCCCCAGCATTTT.

V is TRBV2 and J is TRBJ2-5; the D is unclear. The CDR3 is made up of 16 amino acids. V lost 4 bases and J lost 2, with 17 bases in between. CDR1 SNHLY and CDR2 FYNNEI come from the germline V gene. CDR3 loop: CASSGWSREGQETQYF. The CDR3 nucleotides read TGTGCCAGCAGTGGGTGGAGTAGGGAAGGTCAAGAGACCCAGTACTTC.

The V call is TRBV10-3, the J call TRBJ1-1; D is ambiguous. V was cut by 4 bases and J by 2 bases, with 8 bases left in between. Per the germline V gene, CDR1 is ENHRY and CDR2 is SYGVKD. This CDR3 is built from 13 residues. The CDR3 DNA sequence: TGTGCCATCAGTGCGGCTGCTAACACTGAAGCTTTCTTT. This encodes CAISAAANTEAFF.

This CDR3 is CASSERTGVAGELFF. Here the CDR3 DNA reads TGTGCCAGCAGTGAAAGGACAGGGGTGGCCGGGGAGCTGTTTTTT. V usage is TRBV2 and J usage is TRBJ2-2; 9 bases match TRBD1. J was trimmed by 6 bases and V by 2 bases; bases with no gene match: 4. The CDR3 covers 15 residues. Germline assignment: CDR1 SNHLY and CDR2 FYNNEI.

The CDR3 DNA follows: TGTGCCAGCAGCTTGGGACAGGGGGCTTTAAGGAACACTGAAGCTTTCTTT. The encoded protein is CASSLGQGALRNTEAFF. This rearrangement joins TRBV5-4 to TRBJ1-1; 10 positions match TRBD1. Germline lookup yields CDR1 SGHNT and CDR2 YYREEE (reference sequence). This CDR3 comprises 17 residues. J lost 1 base, V lost 0 bases, and 6 bases had no gene match.

The V call is TRBV7-9, the J call TRBJ2-5; D gene uncertain. The CDR3 sequence is 12 residues long. CDR1 is SEHNR, CDR2 FQNEAQ, per germline (reference sequence). V was pared by 7 bases and J by 1 base, with 7 bases between. Here the CDR3 reads CASTPIQETQYF. The CDR3 DNA follows: TGTGCCAGCACCCCCATCCAAGAGACCCAGTACTTC.

About this clone itself: One junction end does not reproduce the germline sequence, and a read error may be involved. The chain couples TRBV5-4 to TRBJ2-1; 9 bases are shared with TRBD1. The germline gives CDR1 SGHNT, CDR2 YYREEE (reference sequence). This CDR3 has 15 amino acids. In nucleotides, the CDR3 is TGTGCCAGCAGCTTGGTGGGACAGGGCTACAATAAGCAGTTCTTC. This translates into CASSLVGQGYNKQFF.

This clone was seen only once. The chain uses TRBV7-3 and TRBJ1-6; tentatively, D is TRBD1 (5 bases). This CDR3 region has 13 residues. CDR1 and CDR2 (germline): SGHTA, FQGTGA. V lost 5 bases, J lost 7 bases, and 9 bases lay in between. The CDR3, as DNA: TGTGCCAGCAGCAAAGGGACCAATTCACCCCTCCACTTT. This encodes CASSKGTNSPLHF.

The chain carries TRBV6-6 and TRBJ1-4; 9 bases match TRBD1. This CDR3 is 13 amino acids long. The germline V gene encodes CDR1 MNHNY and CDR2 SVGAGI (reference sequence). After removal of 7 bases from V and 6 bases from J, the junction contained 3 bases not matched to a gene. The DNA for the CDR3 is TGTGCCAGCACTGACAGGGGGTATGAAAAACTGTTTTTT. Amino acids: CASTDRGYEKLFF.